This T cell receptor (beta chain) appears in the sequencing data of a study of blood T cell repertoires in COVID-19. Across the whole study: T cells, B-cell-depleted T cells, or PBMCs supplied cDNA or gDNA.

The method was immunoSEQ multiplex PCR; TCRdb's version includes in-frame clones alone and lacks a portion of them. The sample comprises 350,000 or so clones, more than 85% of which are singletons, and roughly 1% rests with the top ten. All enrollees were about 18 to 89 years old and from around 25 US areas. In assigning cohorts, the study relied on participant-reported clinical history. Two consecutive negative NP/OP PCR tests, clearance, or resolved symptoms defined Cohort 3 recovery. There are 16 residues in the CDR3. Germline loops: CDR1 MDHEN, CDR2 SYDVKM. Germline trimming cut 5 bases from V and 1 base from J; bases unmatched to any gene: 7.

The chain employs TRBV28 and TRBJ2-1; 8 bases are shared with TRBD2. The sequence was collected from a woman between 25 and 40 years old who had recovered from COVID-19. Sequenced: PBMCs or T cells enriched from blood (not recorded which). CDR3 in amino acids: CASSPLSGGSYNEQFF. The CDR3 DNA reads as TGTGCCAGCAGTCCCCTATCGGGGGGGTCCTACAATGAGCAGTTCTTC.